This T cell receptor beta chain is from a study of CD8+ T cells in alopecia areata. About this clone itself: Its antigen is still unknown.

Study outcomes and limitations: Mice showed clearer TCR sharing than patients did, a gap that was possibly HLA-related. Lesional tissue from the scalp (especially in alopecia totalis/universalis) showed higher clonality than normal scalp. Scalp samples also yield sequences of resident alphabeta T cells from normal skin.

As the sequencing template, cDNA was produced by extracting RNA and reverse transcribing it. Data came from immunoSEQ multiplex PCR; TCRdb stores just in-frame clones and leaves some out. The sample has 150,000 to 200,000 clones; 50% to 65% are singletons. The ends lost 0 bases at V and 10 bases at J; junction bases unmatched: 4. From germline, CDR1 is LGHNA and CDR2 YNFKEQ. This CDR3 has 14 residues. T lymphocytes (CD4+ and CD8+) were sorted from PBMCs. The specimen sequenced was CD4+ T cells sorted from blood. This sequence joins TRBV4-2 and TRBJ2-1, with 9 bases fitting TRBD2. This receptor was obtained from a human donor in good health. CDR3 nucleotide sequence: TGTGCCAGCAGCCAAGAAACTAGCGGGCGGGAGCAGTTCTTC. This codes for CASSQETSGREQFF.